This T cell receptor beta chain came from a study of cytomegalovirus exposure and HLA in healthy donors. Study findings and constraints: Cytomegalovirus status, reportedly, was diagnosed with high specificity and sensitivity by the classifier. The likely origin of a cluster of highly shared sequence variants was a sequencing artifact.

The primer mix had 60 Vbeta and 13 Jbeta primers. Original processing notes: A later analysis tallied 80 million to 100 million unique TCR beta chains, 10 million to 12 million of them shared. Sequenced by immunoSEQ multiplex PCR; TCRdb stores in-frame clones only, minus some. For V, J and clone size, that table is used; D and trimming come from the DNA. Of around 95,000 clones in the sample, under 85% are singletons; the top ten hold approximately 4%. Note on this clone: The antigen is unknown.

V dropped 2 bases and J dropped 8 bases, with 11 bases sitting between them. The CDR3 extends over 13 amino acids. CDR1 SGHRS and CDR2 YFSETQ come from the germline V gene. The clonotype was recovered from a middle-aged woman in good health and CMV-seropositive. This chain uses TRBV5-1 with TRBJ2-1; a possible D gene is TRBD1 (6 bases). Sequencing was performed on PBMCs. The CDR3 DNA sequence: TGCGCCAGCAGCTTAACAGGGTGGCATGAGCAGTTCTTC. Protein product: CASSLTGWHEQFF.